These 16 T cell receptor beta chains were sequenced from one sample in a study of T cells in narcolepsy. TCRdb's table, derived via immunoSEQ multiplex PCR, lists solely in-frame clones and lacks some. In the table there are over 25,000 clones, around 84% of which are singletons. Sequenced input: memory (CD45RA-) CD4+ T cells from blood. The receptors here all came from a human donor in good health.

This clone was seen a single time. The CDR3 DNA follows: TGTGCCAGCAGTTACGGGGCAGGGGAGATGGCCTACGAGCAGTACTTC. It translates to CASSYGAGEMAYEQYF. The rearrangement links TRBV6-5 to TRBJ2-7; tentatively, D is TRBD1 (6 bases). Germline values: CDR1 MNHEY, CDR2 SVGAGI. The CDR3 covers 16 residues. V was pared by 2 bases and J by 2 bases, with 16 bases between.

This rearrangement joins TRBV7-9 to TRBJ2-5; TRBD1 is a possible D gene (5 bases). Looked up from germline, CDR1 is SEHNR and CDR2 is FQNEAQ (reference sequence). Deletions cut 5 bases from V and 0 bases from J, with 10 bases between. The CDR3 consists of 14 residues. DNA for the CDR3: TGTGCCAGCAGCCCCCCAGGGCACCAAGAGACCCAGTACTTC. Protein sequence: CASSPPGHQETQYF.

CDR3 region: CASSLATGVGSTTDTQYF. CDR3 coding DNA: TGCGCCAGCAGCTTGGCCACAGGGGTTGGCTCGACAACGGATACGCAGTATTTT. This sequence joins TRBV5-1 and TRBJ2-3; 7 bases map to TRBD1. The CDR3 loop spans 18 amino acids. The junction had 16 bases not matched to a gene; V was cut back by 0 bases and J by 6 bases. CDR1 and CDR2 from the germline V gene are SGHRS and YFSETQ.

This chain links TRBV5-8 with TRBJ1-6; D is unclear. The CDR3 length is 14 residues. Germline CDR1 reads SGHTS; CDR2 reads YDEGEE. V was pared by 0 bases and J by 4 bases, with 5 bases between. This chain's CDR3 is CASSLAAYNSPLHF. The CDR3 region has the DNA TGTGCCAGCAGCTTGGCCGCATATAATTCACCCCTCCACTTT.

The chain recombines TRBV7-2 with TRBJ2-7, with D perhaps matching TRBD2 (5 bases). This CDR3 has 14 residues. V was pared by 1 base and J by 2 bases, with 9 bases between. Germline V gene lookup returns CDR1 SGHTA and CDR2 FQGNSA. For the CDR3, the DNA is TGTGCCAGCAGCTTAGTCAGCGGTACCTACGAGCAGTACTTC. This encodes CASSLVSGTYEQYF.

The chain is built from TRBV18 and TRBJ2-6; TRBD1 aligns across 12 bases. CDR3 length equals 17 residues. V lost 3 bases and J lost 5; bases outside the gene matches: 5. Germline CDR1 reads KGHSH; CDR2 reads LQKENI. The CDR3 is CASSPGTGGTRANVLTF. Here the CDR3 DNA reads TGTGCCAGCTCACCCGGGACAGGGGGCACGAGGGCCAACGTCCTGACTTTC.

The CDR3 protein is CASSEFRLNTEAFF. CDR3 DNA sequence: TGTGCCAGCAGTGAGTTTAGGTTGAACACTGAAGCTTTCTTT. The J gene is TRBJ1-1, the V gene TRBV6-1; D uncertain. Between the trimmed V and J ends, which lost 3 bases and 0 bases, there was a span of 8 bases. Germline CDR1 reads MNHNS; CDR2 reads SASEGT. The CDR3 consists of 14 residues.

This clone was picked up a small number of times. The chain employs TRBV19 and TRBJ1-2; a possible D gene is TRBD1 (5 bases). The germline V gene has CDR1 LNHDA and CDR2 SQIVND (reference sequence). V was cut by 3 bases and J by 5 bases, with 10 bases left in between. There are 13 residues in the CDR3. CDR3 nucleotides: TGTGCCAGTAGTATTAGGACAAATTATGGCTACACCTTC. Its protein is CASSIRTNYGYTF.

This sequence joins TRBV5-1 and TRBJ1-4; no definite D call. From germline, CDR1 is SGHRS and CDR2 YFSETQ. Trimming took off 0 bases at V and 1 base at J, with 13 bases between the two ends. This CDR3 is built from 17 residues. The CDR3 protein is CASSLGIQSLTNEKLFF. The CDR3 nucleotides are TGCGCCAGCAGCTTGGGGATCCAGTCCCTAACTAATGAAAAACTGTTTTTT.

Here the CDR3 DNA reads TGTGCCAGCAGAAGGGAAATGTCATCCTACGAGCAGTACTTC. Translating it yields CASRREMSSYEQYF. The genes are TRBV6-5 and TRBJ2-7; D is uncertain. The germline V and J ends were trimmed by 6 bases and 1 base, with 13 bases remaining between them. Germline V CDR1 and CDR2: MNHEY, SVGAGI. The CDR3 length is 14 residues.

With regard to this clone: At one end, the junction sequence differs from germline, possibly due to a read error. The V and J genes are TRBV7-2 and TRBJ1-2; no clear D. This CDR3 has 15 amino acids. The germline V gene has CDR1 SGHTA and CDR2 FQGNSA. The CDR3: CVSSLGPGKENGYTF. The CDR3 DNA sequence: TGTGTCAGCAGCTTAGGGCCGGGGAAGGAGAATGGCTACACCTTC.

In this sample, this clone turned up once. The gene calls are TRBV7-8 and TRBJ2-3; TRBD2 is a possible D gene (6 bases). Germline CDR1 is SGHVS and CDR2 is FQNEAQ. The CDR3 is 15 amino acids. Trimming cost V 5 bases and J 2 bases, with 14 bases left between them. CDR3 sequence reads: CASSRTNGATDTQYF. The CDR3 region has the DNA TGTGCCAGCAGCCGGACTAACGGGGCCACAGATACGCAGTATTTT.

In regard to this clone: The junction and the germline gene differ at one end; a read error may be behind it. The CDR3 region has the DNA TGTGCTAGCAGCTTAGGCCACCAAGAGACCCAGTACTTC. Protein: CASSLGHQETQYF. The rearrangement uses TRBV7-7 and TRBJ2-5; D is unresolved. Per the germline V gene, CDR1 is SSHAT and CDR2 is FNYEAQ (reference sequence). This CDR3 has 13 amino acids.

The genes are TRBV9 and TRBJ1-5; D call uncertain. Trimming shortened V by 0 bases and J by 6 bases, and 7 bases separated the two germline ends. The CDR3 covers 13 residues. Germline V gene sequence: CDR1 SGDLS, CDR2 YYNGEE. This CDR3 reads CASSVARGQPQHF. The CDR3 coding sequence is TGTGCCAGCAGCGTAGCTCGGGGTCAGCCCCAGCATTTT.

The chain employs TRBV5-1 and TRBJ2-3, with TRBD2 matching 10 bases. CDR1 is SGHRS and CDR2 is YFSETQ in the germline V gene. The CDR3 length is 16 residues. With 4 bases clipped from V and 0 bases from J, the junction kept 5 bases outside the gene matches. The DNA of the CDR3 is TGCGCCAGCAGCGAGGGACTAGCGACTAGCACAGATACGCAGTATTTT. Amino acid sequence: CASSEGLATSTDTQYF.

This clone was counted a few times. The chain has TRBV6-1 and TRBJ2-3; D tentatively fits TRBD1 or TRBD2 (5 bases each). Germline-derived CDR1 and CDR2 are MNHNS and SASEGT. CDR3 size: 15 residues. V shed 11 bases and J shed 0 bases, with 18 bases lying between them. This CDR3 is CAADRGRTSTDTQYF. The CDR3 nucleotides are TGTGCCGCCGACAGAGGCAGGACTAGCACAGATACGCAGTATTTT.